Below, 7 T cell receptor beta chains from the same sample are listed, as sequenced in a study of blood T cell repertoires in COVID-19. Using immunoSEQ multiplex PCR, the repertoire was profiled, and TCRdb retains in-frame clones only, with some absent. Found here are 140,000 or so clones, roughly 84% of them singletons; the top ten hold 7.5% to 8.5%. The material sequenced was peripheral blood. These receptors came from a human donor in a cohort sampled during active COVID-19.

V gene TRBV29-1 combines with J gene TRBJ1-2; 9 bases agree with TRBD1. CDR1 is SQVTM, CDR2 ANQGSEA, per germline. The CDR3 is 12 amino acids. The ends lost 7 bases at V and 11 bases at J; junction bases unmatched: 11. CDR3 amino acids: CSAFDRGMAYTF. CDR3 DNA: TGCAGCGCCTTCGACAGGGGGATGGCTTACACCTTC.

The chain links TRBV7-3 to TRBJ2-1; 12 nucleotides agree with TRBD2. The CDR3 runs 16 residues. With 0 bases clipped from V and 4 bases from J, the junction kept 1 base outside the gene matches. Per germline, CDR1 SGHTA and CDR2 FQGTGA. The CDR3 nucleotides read TGTGCCAGCAGCTTAACCGGGACTAGCGGGTACAATGAGCAGTTCTTC. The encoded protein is CASSLTGTSGYNEQFF.

The CDR3: CASLPRGAQSPLHF. Here the CDR3 DNA reads TGTGCCAGCCTGCCGCGGGGGGCGCAATCACCCCTCCACTTT. The rearrangement links TRBV25-1 to TRBJ1-6; D possibly corresponds to TRBD1 (6 bases). Trimming stripped 8 bases from V and 10 bases from J, with 18 bases between. The CDR3 spans 14 residues. Germline CDR1 and CDR2: MGHDK and SYGVNS.

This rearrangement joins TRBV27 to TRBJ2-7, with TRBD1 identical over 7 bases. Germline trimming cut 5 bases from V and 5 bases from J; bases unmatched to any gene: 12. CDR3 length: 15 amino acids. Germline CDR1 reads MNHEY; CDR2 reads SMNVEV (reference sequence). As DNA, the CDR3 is TGTGCCAGCAGTCCCCGGACAGGATTCCCGCACGAGCAGTACTTC. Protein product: CASSPRTGFPHEQYF.

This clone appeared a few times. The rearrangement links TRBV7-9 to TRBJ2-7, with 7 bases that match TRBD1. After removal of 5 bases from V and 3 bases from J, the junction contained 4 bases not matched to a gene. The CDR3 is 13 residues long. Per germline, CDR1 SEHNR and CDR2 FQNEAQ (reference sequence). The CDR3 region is CASSPGQYYEQYF. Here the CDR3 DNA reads TGTGCCAGCAGCCCGGGACAGTACTACGAGCAGTACTTC.

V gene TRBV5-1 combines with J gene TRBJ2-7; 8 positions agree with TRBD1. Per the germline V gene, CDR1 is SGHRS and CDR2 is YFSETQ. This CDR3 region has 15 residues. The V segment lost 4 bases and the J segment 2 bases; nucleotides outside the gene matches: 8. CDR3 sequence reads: CASSPQGATAYEQYF. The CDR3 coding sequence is TGCGCCAGCAGCCCTCAGGGGGCAACGGCCTACGAGCAGTACTTC.

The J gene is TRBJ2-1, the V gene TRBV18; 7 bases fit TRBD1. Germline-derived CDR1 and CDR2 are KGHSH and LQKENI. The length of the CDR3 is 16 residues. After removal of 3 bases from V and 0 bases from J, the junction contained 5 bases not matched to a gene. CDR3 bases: TGTGCCAGCTCACCGAGGACAGGCAACTCCTACAATGAGCAGTTCTTC. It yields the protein CASSPRTGNSYNEQFF.